These T cell receptor beta chains were read from a single sample in a study of blood T cell repertoires in COVID-19. Profiled with immunoSEQ multiplex PCR; TCRdb holds only in-frame clones, not every one. The table shows about 270,000 clones, with around four fifths occurring only once. The sample consisted of peripheral blood. The receptors were gathered from a woman aged 45-59 years with active or convalescent COVID-19. The CDR3 runs from the conserved cysteine through the conserved F or W. A D gene is named only where the DNA matches it firmly. Only part of the rows carry a size: once, few, many, or a class if the clone is expanded.

v_call	d_call	clone_size	j_call	cdr3_nt	cdr3_aa
TRBV5-1	.	.	TRBJ1-1	TGCGCCAGCAGCTTGCGCCAACAAATGAACACTGAAGCTTTCTTT	CASSLRQQMNTEAFF
TRBV28	TRBD1	.	TRBJ1-1	TGTGCCAGCAGTTCCCCGGGACAGCTGAACACTGAAGCTTTCTTT	CASSSPGQLNTEAFF
TRBV27	TRBD1	.	TRBJ1-2	TGTGCCAGCAGTCCCACTCGTACAGGGGGTTATGGCTACACCTTC	CASSPTRTGGYGYTF
TRBV14	.	.	TRBJ2-1	TGTGCCAGCAGCCTAGACTTCGCCTACAATGAGCAGTTCTTC	CASSLDFAYNEQFF
TRBV4-1	.	.	TRBJ2-7	TGCGCCAGCAGCCGGAGGGCAGTAGACTACGAGCAGTACTTC	CASSRRAVDYEQYF
TRBV28	TRBD1	few	TRBJ1-4	TGTGCCAGCTGGGCCGGGACAGGGGAGGAAAAACTGTTTTTT	CASWAGTGEEKLFF
TRBV18	.	.	TRBJ1-2	TGTGCCAGCTCACCAGAATTTCAGGCTTCCGGCTACACCTTC	CASSPEFQASGYTF
TRBV5-1	.	.	TRBJ1-5	TGCGCCAGCAGCTTGGATACAGGTATCGATCAGCCCCAGCATTTT	CASSLDTGIDQPQHF
TRBV5-1	.	.	TRBJ2-1	TGCGCCAGCAGCTTGGCTGCGCGGGAATACAATGAGCAGTTCTTC	CASSLAAREYNEQFF
TRBV29-1	.	few	TRBJ2-7	TGCAGCGTTGGGGTCCCTCAGGGATACGAGCAGTACTTC	CSVGVPQGYEQYF
TRBV13	.	.	TRBJ2-7	TGTGCCAGCAGCTCTAGTGGGGAGCAGTACTTC	CASSSSGEQYF
TRBV7-2	TRBD1	.	TRBJ1-2	TGTGCCAGCAGCAATTGGGGACAGAGCAGCGCCTATGGCTACACCTTC	CASSNWGQSSAYGYTF
TRBV30	TRBD2	.	TRBJ2-5	TGTGCCTGGAGTGTAGCGGGGGCGAGCGAGACCCAGTACTTC	CAWSVAGASETQYF
TRBV9	TRBD1	.	TRBJ2-5	TGTGCCAGCAGCGTATTTTGGACAGGGGGCCAAGAGACCCAGTACTTC	CASSVFWTGGQETQYF
TRBV7-2	.	.	TRBJ2-7	TGTGCCAGCAGCCCGGACTGGAACTCCTACGAGCAGTACTTC	CASSPDWNSYEQYF
TRBV9	.	.	TRBJ1-3	TGTGCCAGCAGCGTACATACAGGGCCCTCTGGAAACACCATATATTTT	CASSVHTGPSGNTIYF
TRBV6-2/TRBV6-3	.	.	TRBJ1-5	TGTGCCAGCAGTTACTCGATCTCTTGGGGGGAGCAGCCCCAGCATTTT	CASSYSISWGEQPQHF
TRBV10-3	.	.	TRBJ2-3	TGTGCCATCAGCGGTACAGGTACCACAGATACGCAGTATTTT	CAISGTGTTDTQYF
TRBV6-6	.	.	TRBJ1-4	TGTGCCAGCAGTTACTCCCCCCTCGAAAAACTGTTTTTT	CASSYSPLEKLFF
TRBV19	.	.	TRBJ1-5	TGTGCCAGTAGTATGGTAAGGGGAAGCAATCAGCCCCAGCATTTT	CASSMVRGSNQPQHF
TRBV6-2/TRBV6-3	.	.	TRBJ2-2	TGTGCCAGCAGTTACCGGGAGCTTAACACCGGGGAGCTGTTTTTT	CASSYRELNTGELFF
TRBV6-6	TRBD1	.	TRBJ1-6	TGTGCCAGCACCCCTTCGGGACAGCATTCACCCCTCCACTTT	CASTPSGQHSPLHF
TRBV19	TRBD1	.	TRBJ1-2	TGTGCCAGTAGTGTGACAGGGAGTCGAGTCTATGGCTACACCTTC	CASSVTGSRVYGYTF
TRBV28	.	.	TRBJ1-2	TGTGCCAGCAGATTTCGAGGTGGCTACACCTTC	CASRFRGGYTF
TRBV29-1	.	.	TRBJ2-1	TGCAGCGTTGGGGATCCGGGGAATGAGCAGTTCTTC	CSVGDPGNEQFF
TRBV27	TRBD2	once	TRBJ2-1	TGTGCCAGCAGTCGACTAGCTGTGAAATCCCCGTACAATGAGCAGTTCTTC	CASSRLAVKSPYNEQFF
TRBV6-4	.	.	TRBJ2-2	TGTGCCAGCAGCGCCGACTCCGTCGGGGAGCTGTTTTTT	CASSADSVGELFF
TRBV20-1	TRBD1	.	TRBJ1-6	TGCAGTGCTACGACAGGGTATGCCCTCCACTTT	CSATTGYALHF
TRBV15	.	once	TRBJ2-5	TGTGCCACCAGCAGGGGGGCCCAAGAGACCCAGTACTTC	CATSRGAQETQYF